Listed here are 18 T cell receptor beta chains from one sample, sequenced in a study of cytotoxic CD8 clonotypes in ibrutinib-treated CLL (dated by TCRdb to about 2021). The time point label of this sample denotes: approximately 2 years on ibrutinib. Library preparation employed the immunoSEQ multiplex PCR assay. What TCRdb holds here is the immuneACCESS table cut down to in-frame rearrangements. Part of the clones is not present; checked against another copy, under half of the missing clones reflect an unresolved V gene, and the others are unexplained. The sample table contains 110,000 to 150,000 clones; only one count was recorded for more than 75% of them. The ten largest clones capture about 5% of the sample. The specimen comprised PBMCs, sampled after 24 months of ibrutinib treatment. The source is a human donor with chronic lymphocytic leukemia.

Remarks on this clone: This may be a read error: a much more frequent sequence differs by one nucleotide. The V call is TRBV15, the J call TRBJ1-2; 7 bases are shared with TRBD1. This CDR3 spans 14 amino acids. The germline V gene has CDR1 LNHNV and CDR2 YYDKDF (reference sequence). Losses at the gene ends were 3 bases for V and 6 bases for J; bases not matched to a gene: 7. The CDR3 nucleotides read TGTGCCACCAGCAGCATCCACAGGGGTCATGGCTACACCTTC. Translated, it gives CATSSIHRGHGYTF.

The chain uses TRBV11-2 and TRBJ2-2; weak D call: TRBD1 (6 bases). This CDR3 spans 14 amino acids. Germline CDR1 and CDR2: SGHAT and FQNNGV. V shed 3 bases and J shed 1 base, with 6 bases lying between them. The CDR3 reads CASSLTGNTGELFF. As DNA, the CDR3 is TGTGCCAGCAGCTTGACAGGGAACACCGGGGAGCTGTTTTTT.

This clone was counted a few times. CDR3 DNA: TGTGCCAGCAGTGGGGACAGGGGAACTGAAGCTTTCTTT. This encodes CASSGDRGTEAFF. The rearrangement uses TRBV2 and TRBJ1-1, with 10 bases that match TRBD1. The CDR3 totals 13 residues. The germline V gene encodes CDR1 SNHLY and CDR2 FYNNEI. V gave up 4 bases and J gave up 5 bases; unmatched junction bases: 1.

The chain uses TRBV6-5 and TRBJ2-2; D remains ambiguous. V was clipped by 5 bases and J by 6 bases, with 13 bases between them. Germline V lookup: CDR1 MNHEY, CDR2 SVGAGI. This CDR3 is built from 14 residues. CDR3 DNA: TGTGCCAGCAGTCGCCCCGTATTGCCCGGGGAGCTGTTTTTT. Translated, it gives CASSRPVLPGELFF.

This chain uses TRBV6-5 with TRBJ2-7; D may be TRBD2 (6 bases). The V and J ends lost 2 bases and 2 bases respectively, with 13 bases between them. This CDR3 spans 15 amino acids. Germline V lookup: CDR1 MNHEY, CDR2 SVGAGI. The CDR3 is CASSYGGGETYEQYF. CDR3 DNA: TGTGCCAGCAGTTACGGTGGAGGGGAGACCTACGAGCAGTACTTC.

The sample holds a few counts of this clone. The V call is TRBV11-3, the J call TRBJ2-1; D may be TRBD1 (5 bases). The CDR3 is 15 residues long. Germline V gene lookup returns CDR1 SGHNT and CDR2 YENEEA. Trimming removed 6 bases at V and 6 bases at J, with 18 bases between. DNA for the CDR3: TGTGCCAGCAGTTACGGGCAGGGTTGGGGCAATGAGCAGTTCTTC. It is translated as CASSYGQGWGNEQFF.

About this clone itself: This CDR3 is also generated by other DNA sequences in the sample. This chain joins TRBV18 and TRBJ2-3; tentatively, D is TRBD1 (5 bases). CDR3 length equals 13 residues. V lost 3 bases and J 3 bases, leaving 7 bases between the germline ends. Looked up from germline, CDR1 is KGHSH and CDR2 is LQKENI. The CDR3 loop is CASSPAGTDTQYF. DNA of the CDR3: TGTGCCAGCTCACCGGCAGGGACAGATACGCAGTATTTT. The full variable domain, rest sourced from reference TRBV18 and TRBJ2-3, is NAGVMQNPRHLVRRRGQEARLRCSPMKGHSHVYWYRQLPEEGLKFMVYLQKENIIDESGMPKERFSAEFPKEGPSILRIQQVVRGDSAAYFCASSPAGTDTQYFGPGTRLTVL.

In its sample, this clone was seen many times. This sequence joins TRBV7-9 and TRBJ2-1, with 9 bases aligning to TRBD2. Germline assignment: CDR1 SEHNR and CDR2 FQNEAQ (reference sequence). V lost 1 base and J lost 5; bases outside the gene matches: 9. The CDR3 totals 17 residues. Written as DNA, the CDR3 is TGTGCCAGCAGCTTAGGGCTAGCGGGACCAAACCACAATGAGCAGTTCTTC. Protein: CASSLGLAGPNHNEQFF.

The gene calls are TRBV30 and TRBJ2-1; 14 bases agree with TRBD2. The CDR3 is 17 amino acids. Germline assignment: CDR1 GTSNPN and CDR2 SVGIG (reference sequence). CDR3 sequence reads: CPHLTSGRVSTHNEQFF. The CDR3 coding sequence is TGTCCCCACCTGACTAGCGGGAGGGTAAGCACACACAATGAGCAGTTCTTC. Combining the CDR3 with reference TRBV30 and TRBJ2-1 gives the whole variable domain SQTIHQWPATLVQPVGSPLSLECTVEGTSNPNLYWYRQAAGRGLQLLFYSVGIGQISSEVPQNLSASRPQDRQFILSSKKLLLSDSGFYLCPHLTSGRVSTHNEQFFGPGTRLTVL.

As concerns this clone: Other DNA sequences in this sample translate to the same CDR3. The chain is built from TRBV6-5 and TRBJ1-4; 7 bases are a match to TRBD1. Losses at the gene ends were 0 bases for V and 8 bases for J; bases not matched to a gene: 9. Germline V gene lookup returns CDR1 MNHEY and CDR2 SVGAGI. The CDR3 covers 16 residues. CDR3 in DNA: TGTGCCAGCAGTTACTCGAAGGCAGGGGGGGAGGAAAAACTGTTTTTT. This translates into CASSYSKAGGEEKLFF.

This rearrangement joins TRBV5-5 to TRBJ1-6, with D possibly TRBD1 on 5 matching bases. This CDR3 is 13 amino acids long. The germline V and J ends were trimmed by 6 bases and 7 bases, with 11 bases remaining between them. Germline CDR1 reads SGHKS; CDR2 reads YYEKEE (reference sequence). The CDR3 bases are TGTGCCAGCACCTTTGGGGACAATTCACCCCTCCACTTT. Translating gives CASTFGDNSPLHF.

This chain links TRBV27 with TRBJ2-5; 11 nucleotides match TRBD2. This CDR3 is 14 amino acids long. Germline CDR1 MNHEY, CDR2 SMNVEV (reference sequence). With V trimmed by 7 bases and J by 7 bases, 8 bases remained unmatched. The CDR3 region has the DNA TGTGCCAGCACCCCCAGTCTAGCGGGGGGGACCCAGTACTTC. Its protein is CASTPSLAGGTQYF.

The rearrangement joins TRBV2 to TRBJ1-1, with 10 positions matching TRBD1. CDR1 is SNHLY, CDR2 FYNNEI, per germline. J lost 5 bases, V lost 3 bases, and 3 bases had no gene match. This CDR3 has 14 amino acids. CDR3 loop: CASSDDRGPTEAFF. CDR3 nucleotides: TGTGCCAGCAGTGATGACAGGGGGCCGACTGAAGCTTTCTTT.

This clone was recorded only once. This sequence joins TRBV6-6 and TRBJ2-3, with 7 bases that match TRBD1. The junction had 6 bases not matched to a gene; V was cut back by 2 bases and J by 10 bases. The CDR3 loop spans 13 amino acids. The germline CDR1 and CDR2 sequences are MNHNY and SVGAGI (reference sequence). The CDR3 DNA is TGTGCCAGCAGTTACGGATCACAGGGGTCGCAGTATTTT. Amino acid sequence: CASSYGSQGSQYF.

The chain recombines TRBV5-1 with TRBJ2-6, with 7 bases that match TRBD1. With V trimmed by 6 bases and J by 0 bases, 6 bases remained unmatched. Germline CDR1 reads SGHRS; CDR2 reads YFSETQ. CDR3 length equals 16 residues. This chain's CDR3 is CASTGQAYSGANVLTF. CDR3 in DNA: TGCGCCAGCACCGGACAGGCCTACTCTGGGGCCAACGTCCTGACTTTC.

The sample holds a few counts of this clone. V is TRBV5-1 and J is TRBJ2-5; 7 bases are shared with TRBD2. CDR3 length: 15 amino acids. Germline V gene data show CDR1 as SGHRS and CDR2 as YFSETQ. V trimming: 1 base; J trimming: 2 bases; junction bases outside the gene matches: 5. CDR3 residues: CASSLWGGGQETQYF. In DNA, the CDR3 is TGCGCCAGCAGCTTGTGGGGCGGGGGACAAGAGACCCAGTACTTC.

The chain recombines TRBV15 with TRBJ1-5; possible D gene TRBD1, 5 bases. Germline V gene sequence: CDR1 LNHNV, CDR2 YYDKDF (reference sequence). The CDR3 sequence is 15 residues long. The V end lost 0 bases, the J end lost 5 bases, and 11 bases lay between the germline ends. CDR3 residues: CATSRDSGGDQPQHF. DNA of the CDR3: TGTGCCACCAGCAGAGATTCCGGGGGAGATCAGCCCCAGCATTTT.

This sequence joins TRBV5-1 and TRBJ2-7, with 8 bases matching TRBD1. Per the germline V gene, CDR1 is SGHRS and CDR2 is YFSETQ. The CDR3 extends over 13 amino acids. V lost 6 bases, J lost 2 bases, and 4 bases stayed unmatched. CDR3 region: CASTIQGAYEQYF. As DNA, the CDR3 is TGCGCCAGCACGATACAGGGGGCCTACGAGCAGTACTTC.